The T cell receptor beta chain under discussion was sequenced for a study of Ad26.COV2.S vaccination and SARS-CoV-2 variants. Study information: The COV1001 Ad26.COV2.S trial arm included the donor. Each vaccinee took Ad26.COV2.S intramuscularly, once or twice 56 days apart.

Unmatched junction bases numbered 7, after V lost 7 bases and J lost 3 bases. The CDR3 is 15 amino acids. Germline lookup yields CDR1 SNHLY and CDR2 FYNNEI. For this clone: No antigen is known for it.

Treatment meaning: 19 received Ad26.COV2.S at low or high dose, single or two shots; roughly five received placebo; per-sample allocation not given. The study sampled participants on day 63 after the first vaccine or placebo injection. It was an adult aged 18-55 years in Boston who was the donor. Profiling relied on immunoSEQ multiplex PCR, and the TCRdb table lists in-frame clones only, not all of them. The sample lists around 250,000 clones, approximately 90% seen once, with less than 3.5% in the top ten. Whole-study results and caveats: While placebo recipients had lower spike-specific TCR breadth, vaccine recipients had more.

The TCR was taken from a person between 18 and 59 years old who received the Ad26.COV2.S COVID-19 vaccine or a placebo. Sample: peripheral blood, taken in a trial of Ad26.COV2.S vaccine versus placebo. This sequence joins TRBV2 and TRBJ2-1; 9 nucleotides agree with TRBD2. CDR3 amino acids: CASTTRGGVYNEQFF. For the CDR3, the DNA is TGTGCCAGCACGACGCGGGGGGGCGTCTACAATGAGCAGTTCTTC.